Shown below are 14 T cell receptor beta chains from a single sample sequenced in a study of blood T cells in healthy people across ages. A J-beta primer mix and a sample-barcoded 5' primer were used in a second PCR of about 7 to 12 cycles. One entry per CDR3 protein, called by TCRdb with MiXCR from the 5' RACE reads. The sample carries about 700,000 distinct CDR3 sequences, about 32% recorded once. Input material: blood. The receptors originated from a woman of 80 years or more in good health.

CDR3 region: CASSLGGVSSYEQFF. In DNA form, the CDR3 reads TGCGCCAGCAGCCTGGGGGGGGTAAGCTCCTACGAGCAGTTCTTC. This sequence joins TRBV5-1 and TRBJ2-1, with 7 positions matching TRBD2. V was clipped by 4 bases and J by 10 bases; unmatched bases: 14. CDR3 size: 15 residues. Germline CDR1 is SGHRS and CDR2 is YFSETQ. Combining the CDR3 with reference TRBV5-1 and TRBJ2-1 gives the whole variable domain KAGVTQTPRYLIKTRGQQVTLSCSPISGHRSVSWYQQTPGQGLQFLFEYFSETQRNKGNFPGRFSGRQFSNSRSEMNVSTLELGDSALYLCASSLGGVSSYEQFFGPGTRLTVL.

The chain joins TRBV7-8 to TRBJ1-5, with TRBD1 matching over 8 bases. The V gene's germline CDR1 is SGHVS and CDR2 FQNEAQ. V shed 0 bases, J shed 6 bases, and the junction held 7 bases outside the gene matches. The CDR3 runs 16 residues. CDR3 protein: CASSLARRQGFQPQHF. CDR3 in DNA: TGTGCCAGCAGCTTAGCGAGGAGACAGGGGTTTCAGCCCCAGCATTTT. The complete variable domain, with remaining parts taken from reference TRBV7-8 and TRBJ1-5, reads GAGVSQSPRYKVAKRGQDVALRCDPISGHVSLFWYQQALGQGPEFLTYFQNEAQLDKSGLPSDRFFAERPEGSVSTLKIQRTQQEDSAVYLCASSLARRQGFQPQHFGDGTRLSIL.

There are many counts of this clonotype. The CDR3 coding sequence is TGCGCCAGCAGCCCGGAAGTCAATCAGCCCCAGCATTTT. The encoded protein is CASSPEVNQPQHF. This rearrangement joins TRBV5-1 to TRBJ1-5; D unresolved. The CDR3 is made up of 13 amino acids. Germline CDR1 and CDR2: SGHRS and YFSETQ. V lost 4 bases, J lost 3 bases, and 8 bases lay in between.

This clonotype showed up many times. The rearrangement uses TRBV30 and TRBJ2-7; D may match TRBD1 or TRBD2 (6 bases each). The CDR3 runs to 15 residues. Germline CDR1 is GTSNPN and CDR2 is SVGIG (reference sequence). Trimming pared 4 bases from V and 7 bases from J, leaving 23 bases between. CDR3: CAWNENGGPRREQYF. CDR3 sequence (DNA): TGTGCCTGGAACGAAAACGGGGGCCCGAGGAGGGAGCAGTACTTC.

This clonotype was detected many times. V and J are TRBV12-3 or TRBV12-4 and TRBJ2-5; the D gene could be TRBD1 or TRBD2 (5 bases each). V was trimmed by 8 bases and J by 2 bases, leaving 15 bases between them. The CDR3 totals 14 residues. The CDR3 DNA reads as TGTGCCAGCTCCCCCGGGGCGTCGCAAGAGACCCAGTACTTC. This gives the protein CASSPGASQETQYF.

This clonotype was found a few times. The CDR3 sequence is CASSLETGGGGEQFF. As DNA, the CDR3 is TGCGCCAGCAGCTTGGAGACAGGGGGAGGCGGTGAGCAGTTCTTC. The genes are TRBV5-1 and TRBJ2-1; 9 nucleotides agree with TRBD1. The ends lost 0 bases at V and 9 bases at J; junction bases unmatched: 7. The germline V gene has CDR1 SGHRS and CDR2 YFSETQ. CDR3 size: 15 residues.

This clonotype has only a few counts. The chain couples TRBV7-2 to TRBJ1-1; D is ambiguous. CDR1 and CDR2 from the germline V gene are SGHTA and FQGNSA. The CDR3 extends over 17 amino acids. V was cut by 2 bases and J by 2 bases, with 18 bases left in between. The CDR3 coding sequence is TGTGCCAGCAGCTTACGATGGTGGGGTCAATCTAACACTGAAGCTTTCTTT. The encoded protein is CASSLRWWGQSNTEAFF.

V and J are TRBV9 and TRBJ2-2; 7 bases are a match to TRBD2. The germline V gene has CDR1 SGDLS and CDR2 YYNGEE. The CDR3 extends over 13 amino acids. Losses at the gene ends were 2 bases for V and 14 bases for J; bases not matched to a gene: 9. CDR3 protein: CASSVAGDGGLFF. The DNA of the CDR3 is TGTGCCAGCAGCGTCGCGGGGGACGGGGGACTGTTTTTT.

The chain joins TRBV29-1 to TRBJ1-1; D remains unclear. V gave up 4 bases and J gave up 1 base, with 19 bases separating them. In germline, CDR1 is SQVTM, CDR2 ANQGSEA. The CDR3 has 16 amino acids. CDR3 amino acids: CSVVVWAVGKNTEAFF. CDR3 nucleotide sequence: TGCAGCGTTGTGGTCTGGGCGGTCGGTAAGAACACTGAAGCTTTCTTT.

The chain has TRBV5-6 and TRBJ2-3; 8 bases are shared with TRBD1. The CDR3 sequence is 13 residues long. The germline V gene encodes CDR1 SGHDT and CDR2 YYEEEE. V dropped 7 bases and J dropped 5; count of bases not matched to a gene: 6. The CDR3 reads CASYRTGKDTQYF. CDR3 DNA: TGTGCCAGCTATCGGACAGGGAAAGATACGCAGTATTTT.

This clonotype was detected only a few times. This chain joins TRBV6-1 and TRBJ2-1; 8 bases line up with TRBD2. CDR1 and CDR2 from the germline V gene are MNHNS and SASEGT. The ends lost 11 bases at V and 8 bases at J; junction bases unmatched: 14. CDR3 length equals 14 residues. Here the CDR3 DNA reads TGTGCCGCACCCTCCCGGCGGGGGGCAGATGAGCAGTTCTTC. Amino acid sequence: CAAPSRRGADEQFF.

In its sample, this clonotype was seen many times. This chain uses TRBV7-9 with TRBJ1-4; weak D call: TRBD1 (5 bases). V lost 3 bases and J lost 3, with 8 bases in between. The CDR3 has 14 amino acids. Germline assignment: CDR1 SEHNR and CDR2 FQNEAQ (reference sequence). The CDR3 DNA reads TGTGCCAGCAGCTTGGACACACCTAATGAAAAACTGTTTTTT. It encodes CASSLDTPNEKLFF. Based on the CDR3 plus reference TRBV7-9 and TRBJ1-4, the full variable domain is DTGVSQNPRHKITKRGQNVTFRCDPISEHNRLYWYRQTLGQGPEFLTYFQNEAQLEKSRLLSDRFSAERPKGSFSTLEIQRTEQGDSAMYLCASSLDTPNEKLFFGSGTQLSVL.

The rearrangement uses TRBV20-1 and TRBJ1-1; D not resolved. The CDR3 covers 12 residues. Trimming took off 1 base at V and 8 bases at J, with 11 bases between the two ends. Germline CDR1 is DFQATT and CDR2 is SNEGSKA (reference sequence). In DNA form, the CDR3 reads TGCAGTGCTAGAGCGCAGGTCGCCGAAGCTTTCTTT. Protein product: CSARAQVAEAFF.

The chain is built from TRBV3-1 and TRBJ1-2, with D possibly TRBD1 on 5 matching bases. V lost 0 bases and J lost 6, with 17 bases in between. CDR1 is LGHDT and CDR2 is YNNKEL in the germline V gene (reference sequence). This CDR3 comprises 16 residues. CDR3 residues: CASSQDLAARGDGYTF. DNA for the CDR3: TGTGCCAGCAGCCAAGATCTGGCGGCGAGGGGAGATGGCTACACCTTC.